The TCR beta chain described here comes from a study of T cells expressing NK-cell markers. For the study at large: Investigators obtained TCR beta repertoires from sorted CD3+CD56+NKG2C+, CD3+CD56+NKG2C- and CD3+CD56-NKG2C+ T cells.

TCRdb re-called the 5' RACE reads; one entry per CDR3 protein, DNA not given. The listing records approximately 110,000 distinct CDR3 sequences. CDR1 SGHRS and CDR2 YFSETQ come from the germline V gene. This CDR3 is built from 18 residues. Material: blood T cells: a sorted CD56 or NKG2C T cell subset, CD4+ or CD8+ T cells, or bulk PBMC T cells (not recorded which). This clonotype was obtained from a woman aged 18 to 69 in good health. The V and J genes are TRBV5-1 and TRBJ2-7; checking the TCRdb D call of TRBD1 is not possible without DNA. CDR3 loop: CASSSTPLGDRGADEQYF.